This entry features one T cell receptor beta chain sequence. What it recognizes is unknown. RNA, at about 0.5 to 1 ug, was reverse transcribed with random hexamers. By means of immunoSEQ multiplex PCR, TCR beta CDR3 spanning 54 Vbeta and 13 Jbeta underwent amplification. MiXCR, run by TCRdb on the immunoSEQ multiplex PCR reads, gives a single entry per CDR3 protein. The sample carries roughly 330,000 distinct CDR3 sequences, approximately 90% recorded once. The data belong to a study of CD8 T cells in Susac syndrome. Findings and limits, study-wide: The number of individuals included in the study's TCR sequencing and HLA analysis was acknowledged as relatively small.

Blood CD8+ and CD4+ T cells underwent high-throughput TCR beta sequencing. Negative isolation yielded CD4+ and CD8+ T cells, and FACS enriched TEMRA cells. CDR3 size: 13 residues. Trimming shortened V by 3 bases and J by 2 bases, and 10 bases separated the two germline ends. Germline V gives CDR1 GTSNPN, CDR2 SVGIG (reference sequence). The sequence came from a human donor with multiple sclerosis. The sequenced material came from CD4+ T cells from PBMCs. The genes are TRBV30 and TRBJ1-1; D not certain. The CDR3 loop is CAWRARGNTEAFF. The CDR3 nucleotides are TGTGCCTGGAGGGCAAGAGGAAACACTGAAGCTTTCTTT.